This TCR beta chain was recovered during a study of T cell responses to AZD1222 COVID-19 vaccine. CDR1 is MGHRA and CDR2 is YSYEKL in the germline V gene. The germline V and J ends were trimmed by 0 bases and 0 bases, with 14 bases remaining between them. The CDR3 spans 17 residues. Only in-frame clones appear in the TCRdb table, and some are missing; sequencing was by immunoSEQ multiplex PCR. The sample lists around 95,000 clones; about 85% were seen once. The receptor comes from an adult in good health. Here the sequenced sample was peripheral blood, taken on day 0 of AZD1222 vaccination. The V gene is TRBV4-1, the J gene TRBJ1-2; D gene uncertain. The CDR3 sequence: CASSQDLGRPPNYGYTF. CDR3 coding DNA: TGCGCCAGCAGCCAAGATCTCGGCAGACCCCCTAACTATGGCTACACCTTC.